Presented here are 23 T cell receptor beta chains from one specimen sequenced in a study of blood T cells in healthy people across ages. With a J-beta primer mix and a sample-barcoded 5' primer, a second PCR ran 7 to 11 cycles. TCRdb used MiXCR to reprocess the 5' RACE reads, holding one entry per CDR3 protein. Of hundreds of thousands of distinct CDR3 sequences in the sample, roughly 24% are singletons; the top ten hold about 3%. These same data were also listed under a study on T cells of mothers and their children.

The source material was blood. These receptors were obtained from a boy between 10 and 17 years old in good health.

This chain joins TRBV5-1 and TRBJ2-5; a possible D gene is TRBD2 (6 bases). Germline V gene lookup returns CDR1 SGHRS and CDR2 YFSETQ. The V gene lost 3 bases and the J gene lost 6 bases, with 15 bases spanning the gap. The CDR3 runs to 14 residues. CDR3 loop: CASSWGREMQTQYF. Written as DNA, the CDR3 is TGCGCCAGCAGCTGGGGACGGGAGATGCAGACCCAGTACTTC. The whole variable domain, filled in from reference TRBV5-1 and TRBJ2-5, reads KAGVTQTPRYLIKTRGQQVTLSCSPISGHRSVSWYQQTPGQGLQFLFEYFSETQRNKGNFPGRFSGRQFSNSRSEMNVSTLELGDSALYLCASSWGREMQTQYFGPGTRLLVL.

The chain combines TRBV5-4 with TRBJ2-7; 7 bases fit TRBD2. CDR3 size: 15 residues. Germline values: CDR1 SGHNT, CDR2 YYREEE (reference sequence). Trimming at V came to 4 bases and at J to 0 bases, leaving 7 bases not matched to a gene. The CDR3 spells CASSRRGGSSYEQYF. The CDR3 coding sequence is TGTGCCAGCAGCCGTAGGGGAGGGAGCTCCTACGAGCAGTACTTC.

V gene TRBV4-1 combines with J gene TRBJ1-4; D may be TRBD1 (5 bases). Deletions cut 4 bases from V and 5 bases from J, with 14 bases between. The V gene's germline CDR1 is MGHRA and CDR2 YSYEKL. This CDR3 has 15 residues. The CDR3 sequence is CASSRSGTSNEKLFF. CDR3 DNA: TGCGCCAGCAGCCGTTCCGGGACTTCAAATGAAAAACTGTTTTTT.

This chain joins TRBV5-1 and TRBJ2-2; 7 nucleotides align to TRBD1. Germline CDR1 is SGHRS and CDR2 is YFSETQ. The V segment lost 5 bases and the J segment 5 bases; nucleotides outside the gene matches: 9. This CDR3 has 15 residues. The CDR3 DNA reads TGCGCCAGCAGGGATCCAGGGGGAGCTACCGGGGAGCTGTTTTTT. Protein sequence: CASRDPGGATGELFF.

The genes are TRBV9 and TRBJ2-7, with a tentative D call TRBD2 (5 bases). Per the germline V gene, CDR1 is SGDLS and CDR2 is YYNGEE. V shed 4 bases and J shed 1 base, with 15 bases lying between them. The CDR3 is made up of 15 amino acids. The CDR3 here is CASSPEGGRSYEQYF. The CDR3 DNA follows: TGTGCCAGCAGCCCCGAGGGCGGTAGATCCTACGAGCAGTACTTC.

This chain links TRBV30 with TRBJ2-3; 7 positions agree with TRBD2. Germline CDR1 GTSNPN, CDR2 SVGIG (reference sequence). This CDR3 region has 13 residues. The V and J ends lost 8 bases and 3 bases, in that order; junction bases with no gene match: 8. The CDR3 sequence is CAHEDGGTDTQYF. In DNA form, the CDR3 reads TGTGCCCATGAGGACGGGGGGACAGATACGCAGTATTTT.

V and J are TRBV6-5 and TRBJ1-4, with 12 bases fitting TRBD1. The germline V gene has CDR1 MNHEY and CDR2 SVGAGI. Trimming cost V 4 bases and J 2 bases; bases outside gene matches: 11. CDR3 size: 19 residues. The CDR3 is CASSFRGTGGGWTNEKLFF. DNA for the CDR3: TGTGCCAGCAGTTTCAGAGGGACAGGGGGCGGCTGGACTAATGAAAAACTGTTTTTT.

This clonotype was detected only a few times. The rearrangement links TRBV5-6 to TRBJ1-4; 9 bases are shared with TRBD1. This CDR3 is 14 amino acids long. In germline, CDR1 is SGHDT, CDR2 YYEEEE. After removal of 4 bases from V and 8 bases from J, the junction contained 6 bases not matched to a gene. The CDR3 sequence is CASSTQGAGEKLFF. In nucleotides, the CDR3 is TGTGCCAGCAGCACACAGGGGGCGGGAGAAAAACTGTTTTTT.

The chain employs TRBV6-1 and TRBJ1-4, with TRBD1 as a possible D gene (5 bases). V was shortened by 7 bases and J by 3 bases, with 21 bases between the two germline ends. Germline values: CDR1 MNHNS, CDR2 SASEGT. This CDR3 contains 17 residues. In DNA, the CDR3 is TGTGCCAGCACCAAAGGGGCCTTCAATCCGCCTAATGAAAAACTGTTTTTT. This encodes CASTKGAFNPPNEKLFF.

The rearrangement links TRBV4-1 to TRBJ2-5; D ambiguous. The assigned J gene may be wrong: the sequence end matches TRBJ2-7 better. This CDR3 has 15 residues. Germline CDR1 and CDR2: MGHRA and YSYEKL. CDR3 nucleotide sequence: TGCGCCAGCAGCCAAGAAAACAGTGTCTCCTACGAGCAGTACTTC. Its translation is CASSQENSVSYEQYF.

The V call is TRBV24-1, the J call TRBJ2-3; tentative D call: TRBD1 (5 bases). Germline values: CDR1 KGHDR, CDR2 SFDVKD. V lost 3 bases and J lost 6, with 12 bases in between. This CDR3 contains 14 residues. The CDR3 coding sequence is TGTGCCACCAGTGATCCCCAATACAGGGATACGCAGTATTTT. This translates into CATSDPQYRDTQYF.

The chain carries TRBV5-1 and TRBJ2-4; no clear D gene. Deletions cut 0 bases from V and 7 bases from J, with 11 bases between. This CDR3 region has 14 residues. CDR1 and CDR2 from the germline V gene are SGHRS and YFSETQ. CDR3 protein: CASSLAPEVNIQYF. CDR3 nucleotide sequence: TGCGCCAGCAGCTTGGCCCCCGAGGTGAACATTCAGTACTTC.

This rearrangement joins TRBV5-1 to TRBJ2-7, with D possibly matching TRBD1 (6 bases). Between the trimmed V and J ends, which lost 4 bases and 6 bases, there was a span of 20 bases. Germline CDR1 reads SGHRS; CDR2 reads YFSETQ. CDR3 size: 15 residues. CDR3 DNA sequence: TGCGCCAGCAGCCGAGGGGTGGACAGTACTCCCGAGCAGTACTTC. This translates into CASSRGVDSTPEQYF.

The CDR3, as DNA: TGTGCCAGCAGCTTAAATCTCGGCGGGGAGCTGTTTTTT. Translating gives CASSLNLGGELFF. V and J are TRBV7-9 and TRBJ2-2; D gene ambiguous. The CDR3 is 13 residues long. V was shortened by 2 bases and J by 7 bases, with 8 bases between the two germline ends. Germline CDR1 is SEHNR and CDR2 is FQNEAQ (reference sequence).

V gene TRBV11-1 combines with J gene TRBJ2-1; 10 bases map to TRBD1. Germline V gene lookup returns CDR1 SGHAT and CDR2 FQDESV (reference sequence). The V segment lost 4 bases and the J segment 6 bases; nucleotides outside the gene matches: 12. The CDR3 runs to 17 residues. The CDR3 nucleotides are TGTGCCAGCAGCTCGGACAGGGGGATGCAGGGTGGCAATGAGCAGTTCTTC. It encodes CASSSDRGMQGGNEQFF. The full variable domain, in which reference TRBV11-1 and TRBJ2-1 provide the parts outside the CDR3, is EAEVAQSPRYKITEKSQAVAFWCDPISGHATLYWYRQILGQGPELLVQFQDESVVDDSQLPKDRFSAERLKGVDSTLKIQPAELGDSAMYLCASSSDRGMQGGNEQFFGPGTRLTVL.

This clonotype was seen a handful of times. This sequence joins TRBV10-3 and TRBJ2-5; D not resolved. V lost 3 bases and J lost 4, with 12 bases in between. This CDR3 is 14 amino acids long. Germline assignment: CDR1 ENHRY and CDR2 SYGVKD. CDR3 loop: CAISDKGGRETQYF. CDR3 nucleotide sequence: TGTGCCATCAGTGATAAGGGCGGCAGAGAGACCCAGTACTTC.

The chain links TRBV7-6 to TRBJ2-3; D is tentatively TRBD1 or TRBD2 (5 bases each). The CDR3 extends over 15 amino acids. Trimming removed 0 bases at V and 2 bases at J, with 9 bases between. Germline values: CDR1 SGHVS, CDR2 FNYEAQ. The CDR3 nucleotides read TGTGCCAGCAGCTTAGCTGGGGGAACCACAGATACGCAGTATTTT. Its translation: CASSLAGGTTDTQYF.

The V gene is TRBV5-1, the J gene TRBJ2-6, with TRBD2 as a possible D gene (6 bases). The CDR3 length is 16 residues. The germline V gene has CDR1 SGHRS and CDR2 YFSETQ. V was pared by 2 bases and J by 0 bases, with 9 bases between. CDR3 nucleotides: TGCGCCAGCAGCTTTGGGGGGTCCTCTGGGGCCAACGTCCTGACTTTC. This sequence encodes CASSFGGSSGANVLTF.

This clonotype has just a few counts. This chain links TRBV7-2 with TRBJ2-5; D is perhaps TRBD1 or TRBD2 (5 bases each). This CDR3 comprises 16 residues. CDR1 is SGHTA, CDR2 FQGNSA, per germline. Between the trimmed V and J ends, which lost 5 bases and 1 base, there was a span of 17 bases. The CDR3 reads CASSPTGPWTQETQYF. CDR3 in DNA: TGTGCCAGCAGCCCGACGGGACCTTGGACCCAAGAGACCCAGTACTTC. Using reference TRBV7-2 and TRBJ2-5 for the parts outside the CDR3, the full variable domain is GAGVSQSPSNKVTEKGKDVELRCDPISGHTALYWYRQSLGQGLEFLIYFQGNSAPDKSGLPSDRFSAERTGGSVSTLTIQRTQQEDSAVYLCASSPTGPWTQETQYFGPGTRLLVL.

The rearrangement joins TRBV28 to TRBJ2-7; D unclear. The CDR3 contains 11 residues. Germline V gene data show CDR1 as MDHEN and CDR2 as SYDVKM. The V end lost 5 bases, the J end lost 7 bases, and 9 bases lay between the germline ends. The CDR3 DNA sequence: TGTGCCAGCAGTGTCATTATGGAGCAGTACTTC. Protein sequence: CASSVIMEQYF.

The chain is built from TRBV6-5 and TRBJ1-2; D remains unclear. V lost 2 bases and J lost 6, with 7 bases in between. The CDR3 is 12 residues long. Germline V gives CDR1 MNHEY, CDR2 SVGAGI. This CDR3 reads CASSYGRDGYTF. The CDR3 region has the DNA TGTGCCAGCAGTTACGGGAGGGATGGCTACACCTTC.

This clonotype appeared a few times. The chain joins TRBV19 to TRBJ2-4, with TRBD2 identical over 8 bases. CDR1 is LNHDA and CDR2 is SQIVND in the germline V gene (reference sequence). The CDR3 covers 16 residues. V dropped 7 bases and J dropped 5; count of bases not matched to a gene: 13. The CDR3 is CASTQGTRWGQNIQYF. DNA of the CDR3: TGTGCCAGTACCCAGGGGACTAGATGGGGGCAAAACATTCAGTACTTC. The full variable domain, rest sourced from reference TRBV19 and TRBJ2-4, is DGGITQSPKYLFRKEGQNVTLSCEQNLNHDAMYWYRQDPGQGLRLIYYSQIVNDFQKGDIAEGYSVSREKKESFPLTVTSAQKNPTAFYLCASTQGTRWGQNIQYFGAGTRLSVL.

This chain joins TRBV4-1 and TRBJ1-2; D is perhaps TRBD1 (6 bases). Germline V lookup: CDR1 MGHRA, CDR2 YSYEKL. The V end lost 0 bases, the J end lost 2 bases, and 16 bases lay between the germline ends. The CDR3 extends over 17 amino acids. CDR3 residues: CASSQDNREVSNYGYTF. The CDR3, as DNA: TGCGCCAGCAGCCAAGATAACAGGGAGGTTTCCAACTATGGCTACACCTTC.